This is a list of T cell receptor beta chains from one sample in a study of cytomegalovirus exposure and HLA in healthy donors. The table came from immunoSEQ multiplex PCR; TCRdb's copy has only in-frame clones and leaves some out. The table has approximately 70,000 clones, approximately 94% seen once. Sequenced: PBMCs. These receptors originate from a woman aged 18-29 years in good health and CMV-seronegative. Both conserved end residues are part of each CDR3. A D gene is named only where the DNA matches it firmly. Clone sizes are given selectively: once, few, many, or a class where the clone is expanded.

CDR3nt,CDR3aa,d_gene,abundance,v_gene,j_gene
TGTGCCAGTAGCCCGACAGGGGGAAATGGCTACACCTTC,CASSPTGGNGYTF,TRBD1,.,TRBV19,TRBJ1-2
TGTGCCTGGAGTGTGCAGGGAACTGAAAAACTGTTTTTT,CAWSVQGTEKLFF,.,.,TRBV30,TRBJ1-4
TGTGCCAGCAGTGGGGGGGGACAGGGGCCTCAGCCCCAGCATTTT,CASSGGGQGPQPQHF,TRBD1,.,TRBV28,TRBJ1-5
TGTGCCAGCAGCTTAGTTGGGGGGGAAGCTTTCTTT,CASSLVGGEAFF,.,.,TRBV7-9,TRBJ1-1
TGTGCCACCGGTAAAGCACCTAGCAATCAGCCCCAGCATTTT,CATGKAPSNQPQHF,.,.,TRBV13,TRBJ1-5
TGTGCTAGTGCACAGGGAATAGGGTCCTACGAGCAGTACTTC,CASAQGIGSYEQYF,.,.,TRBV12-5,TRBJ2-7
TGTGCCAGCAGCCGCACAGGGCGCACTGAAGCTTTCTTT,CASSRTGRTEAFF,.,.,TRBV14,TRBJ1-1
TGCAGCGTTGGACAGGGGAGGGTAAATGGCTACACCTTC,CSVGQGRVNGYTF,TRBD1,.,TRBV29-1,TRBJ1-2
TGTGCCAGCAGCAATGGACTCCTAGGGAGCTACGAGCAGTACTTC,CASSNGLLGSYEQYF,.,.,TRBV27,TRBJ2-7
TGTGCCAGCAGCTTGGACACAGACCACAATGAGCAGTTCTTC,CASSLDTDHNEQFF,.,.,TRBV5-4,TRBJ2-1
TGTGCCAGCAGTGACTCGATAGGGAGGATTAGCAATCAGCCCCAGCATTTT,CASSDSIGRISNQPQHF,.,.,TRBV6-4,TRBJ1-5
TGCGCCAGCAGCCAAGAACACAGGGGTGGGGCTGAAGCTTTCTTT,CASSQEHRGGAEAFF,TRBD1,few,TRBV4-3,TRBJ1-1
TGTGCCAGCAGCCCGCAGGGGGCGCCTTACGAGCAGTACTTC,CASSPQGAPYEQYF,TRBD1,.,TRBV11-3,TRBJ2-7
TGTGCCAGCAGCGCAGCGGGACTCCACTACGAGCAGTACTTC,CASSAAGLHYEQYF,TRBD2,.,TRBV6-6,TRBJ2-7
TGTGCCAGCAGAATAGCCGGGGAGCTGTTTTTT,CASRIAGELFF,.,.,TRBV28,TRBJ2-2
TGTGCCTCCGCCGCGGCGGGGATTGTATTTGAGGACACCGGGGAGCTGTTTTTT,CASAAAGIVFEDTGELFF,.,.,TRBV7-9,TRBJ2-2
TGTGCCAGCAGCTTTTTCCGGGGGAATGACAATGAGCAGTTCTTC,CASSFFRGNDNEQFF,.,.,TRBV11-2,TRBJ2-1
TGTGCCAGCAGCGCGGTCCCAGGGGGGAACACTGAAGCTTTCTTT,CASSAVPGGNTEAFF,TRBD1,.,TRBV9,TRBJ1-1
TGCGCCAGCAGCTTGGCGGGGACAGGGGGCCGGAATGAGCAGTTCTTC,CASSLAGTGGRNEQFF,TRBD1,.,TRBV5-1,TRBJ2-1
TGTGCCAGTAGTATTTGGGGACAGGGTCAGTTCTTC,CASSIWGQGQFF,TRBD1,.,TRBV19,TRBJ2-1
TGCGCCAGCAGCCAAGAGGCTTTCAGTCAGCCCCAGCATTTT,CASSQEAFSQPQHF,.,.,TRBV4-3,TRBJ1-5
TGTGCCAGCTCAGGTCAGCTTACGGGAACCATGAACACTGAAGCTTTCTTT,CASSGQLTGTMNTEAFF,.,.,TRBV18,TRBJ1-1
TGTGCCAGCAGTGAAGCGGGACAGGATATGAACACTGAAGCTTTCTTT,CASSEAGQDMNTEAFF,TRBD1,.,TRBV2,TRBJ1-1
TGTGCCAGCAGCCTCCCGGGGGAAGAAGCTTTCTTT,CASSLPGEEAFF,.,.,TRBV5-4,TRBJ1-1
TGCGCCAGCAGCTTGACAGGGGGGAACTATGGCTACACCTTC,CASSLTGGNYGYTF,TRBD1,once,TRBV5-1,TRBJ1-2
TGTGCCAGCAGCACCAGGACAGGGGAGATGAGCAATCAGCCCCAGCATTTT,CASSTRTGEMSNQPQHF,TRBD1,once,TRBV7-8,TRBJ1-5
TGTGCCAGCAGCCAAGATACTAGCGGGGGGGCCATAGCCAAAAACATTCAGTACTTC,CASSQDTSGGAIAKNIQYF,TRBD2,.,TRBV4-2,TRBJ2-4
TGTGCCAGCAGCTTACAGAGCACAGATACGCAGTATTTT,CASSLQSTDTQYF,.,.,TRBV7-3,TRBJ2-3
TGTGCCAGCAGGTTATCTAGCGGGGGTGGGGATACGCAGTATTTT,CASRLSSGGGDTQYF,TRBD2,.,TRBV2,TRBJ2-3
TGCGCCAGCAGCTCTCGACTAGCGAGTTCCTACGAGCAGTACTTC,CASSSRLASSYEQYF,TRBD2,.,TRBV4-1,TRBJ2-7
TGTGCCAGCAGCCAACATACTAACGCAGATACGCAGTATTTT,CASSQHTNADTQYF,.,once,TRBV27,TRBJ2-3
TGTGCCAGCAGTACAAGGGACTACCGAATATACGAGCAGTACTTC,CASSTRDYRIYEQYF,TRBD2,.,TRBV28,TRBJ2-7
TGTGCCAGCAGCTTACTGGGCCCCGCGGGGAATACGCAGTATTTT,CASSLLGPAGNTQYF,.,.,TRBV7-9,TRBJ2-3
TGCGCCAGCAGCTTGGGTGGGACAGCTTACAATGAGCAGTTCTTC,CASSLGGTAYNEQFF,TRBD1,.,TRBV5-1,TRBJ2-1
TGTGCCATCAGTGAAACAGGATTCAGCTCTGGGGCCAACGTCCTGACTTTC,CAISETGFSSGANVLTF,.,.,TRBV10-3,TRBJ2-6
TGTGCCAGCAGCGAGGGGGACGCAGATACGCAGTATTTT,CASSEGDADTQYF,.,.,TRBV9,TRBJ2-3
TGTGCCAGCACCGAGACTAGCGGGGGGGCCCGGGAGACCCAGTACTTC,CASTETSGGARETQYF,TRBD2,.,TRBV7-2,TRBJ2-5
TGTGCCAGCAGTCCGCAGGGGGCAAGTGGCTACACCTTC,CASSPQGASGYTF,TRBD1,.,TRBV28,TRBJ1-2
TGCGCCAGCAGTCAAAACAGGGGCTATGGCTACACCTTC,CASSQNRGYGYTF,TRBD1,.,TRBV23-1,TRBJ1-2
TGTGCCAGCAGCTTAACGCGGCAGGGCGATACGCAGTATTTT,CASSLTRQGDTQYF,.,.,TRBV7-6,TRBJ2-3
TGTGCCAGTAGCCCCTTTAAACCGGGACAGTATATTCCGACGATCACCGGGGAGCTGTTTTTT,CASSPFKPGQYIPTITGELFF,TRBD1,.,TRBV19,TRBJ2-2
TGTGCCAGTAGTATAGCGGGAGAGGGACCCAAAAACATTCAGTACTTC,CASSIAGEGPKNIQYF,.,.,TRBV19,TRBJ2-4
TGTGCCAGCAGCTTAGCGCAGGGAAGCAATTCACCCCTCCACTTT,CASSLAQGSNSPLHF,.,.,TRBV7-9,TRBJ1-6
TGTGCCAGCAGTTTATTGGCAGGGGCTGGAAACACCATATATTTT,CASSLLAGAGNTIYF,.,.,TRBV27,TRBJ1-3
TGCAGCGTTGAACGTCAGGGGTACACTGAAGCTTTCTTT,CSVERQGYTEAFF,.,.,TRBV29-1,TRBJ1-1
TGTGCCATCAGTCCTAGTACCTATGGCTACACCTTC,CAISPSTYGYTF,.,.,TRBV10-3,TRBJ1-2
TGTGCCAGCAGCTTAGGGACAGGGTACTACGAGCAGTACTTC,CASSLGTGYYEQYF,TRBD1,.,TRBV11-2,TRBJ2-7